This entry features one T cell receptor beta chain sequence. These data belong to a study of T cell responses to AZD1222 COVID-19 vaccine. The assay was immunoSEQ multiplex PCR, and TCRdb's table has in-frame clones only and misses some. The sample lists some 140,000 clones, more than 75% occurring once. CDR3 length equals 15 residues. V shed 3 bases, J shed 6 bases, and the junction held 5 bases outside the gene matches. Germline V gives CDR1 LNHDA, CDR2 SQIVND (reference sequence). The material was peripheral blood, obtained on day 0 of AZD1222 vaccination. The rearrangement links TRBV19 to TRBJ1-6; 7 nucleotides match TRBD1. The TCR was taken from an adult in good health. CDR3 protein: CASSINRGGNSPLHF. CDR3 in DNA: TGTGCCAGTAGTATTAACAGGGGTGGTAATTCACCCCTCCACTTT.